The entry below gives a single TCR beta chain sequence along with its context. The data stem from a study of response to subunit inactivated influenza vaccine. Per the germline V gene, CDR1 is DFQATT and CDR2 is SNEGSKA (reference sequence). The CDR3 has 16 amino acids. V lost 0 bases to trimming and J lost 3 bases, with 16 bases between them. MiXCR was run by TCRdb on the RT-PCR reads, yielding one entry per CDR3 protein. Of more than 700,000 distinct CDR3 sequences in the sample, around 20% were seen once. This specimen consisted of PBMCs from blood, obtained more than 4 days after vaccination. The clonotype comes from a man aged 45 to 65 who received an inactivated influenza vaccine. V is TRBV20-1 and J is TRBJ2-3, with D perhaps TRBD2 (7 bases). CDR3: CSARDLGLGGTDTQYF. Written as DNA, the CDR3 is TGCAGTGCTAGAGATTTAGGACTAGGGGGAACAGATACGCAGTATTTT.